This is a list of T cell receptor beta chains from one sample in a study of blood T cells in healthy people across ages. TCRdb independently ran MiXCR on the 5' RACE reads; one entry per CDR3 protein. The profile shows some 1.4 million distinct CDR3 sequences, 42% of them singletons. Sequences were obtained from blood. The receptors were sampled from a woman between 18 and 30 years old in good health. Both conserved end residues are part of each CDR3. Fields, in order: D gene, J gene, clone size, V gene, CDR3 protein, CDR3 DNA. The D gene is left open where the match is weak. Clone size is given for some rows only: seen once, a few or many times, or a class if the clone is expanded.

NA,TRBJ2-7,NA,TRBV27,CASVGGGAYEQHF,NA
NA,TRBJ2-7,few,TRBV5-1,CASSLGFDEQYF,TGCGCCAGCAGCTTGGGATTCGACGAGCAGTACTTC
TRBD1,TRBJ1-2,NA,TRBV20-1,CSAGETGIDYGYTF,TGCAGTGCTGGAGAGACAGGGATTGACTATGGCTACACCTTC
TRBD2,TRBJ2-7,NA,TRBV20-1,CSADPRLAGGLNEQYF,TGCAGTGCTGACCCCAGACTAGCGGGGGGGCTTAATGAGCAGTACTTC
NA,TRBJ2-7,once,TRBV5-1,CASSLWTRYEQYF,TGCGCCAGCAGCTTGTGGACACGCTACGAGCAGTACTTC
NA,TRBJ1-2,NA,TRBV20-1,CSAYRDEYGYTF,TGCAGTGCTTACAGGGACGAGTATGGCTACACCTTC
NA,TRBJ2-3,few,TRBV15,CATSSPGSTDTQYF,TGTGCCACCAGCAGCCCCGGAAGCACAGATACGCAGTATTTT
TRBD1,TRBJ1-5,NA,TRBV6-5,CASSYDLRDRDYSNQPQHF,TGTGCCAGCAGTTACGACCTCCGGGACAGGGATTATAGCAATCAGCCCCAGCATTTT
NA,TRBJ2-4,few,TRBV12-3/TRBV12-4,CASSQPTSGHRVYF,TGTGCCAGCAGTCAACCGACCTCGGGACATCGGGTGTACTTC
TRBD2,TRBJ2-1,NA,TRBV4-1,CASSQGELAAFSYNEQFF,TGCGCCAGCAGCCAAGGGGAACTAGCGGCTTTCTCCTACAATGAGCAGTTCTTC
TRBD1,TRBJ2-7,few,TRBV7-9,CASSTVGDRAHEQYF,TGTGCCAGCAGCACCGTGGGGGACAGGGCCCACGAGCAGTACTTC
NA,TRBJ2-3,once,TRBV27,CASSPRQSHSTDTQYF,TGTGCCAGCAGCCCAAGACAGTCTCATAGCACAGATACGCAGTATTTT
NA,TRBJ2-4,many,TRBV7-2,CASSLDMNIQYF,TGTGCCAGCAGCTTAGACATGAACATTCAGTACTTC
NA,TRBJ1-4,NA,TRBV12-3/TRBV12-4,CASKPPTNEKLFF,TGTGCCAGCAAACCACCAACTAATGAAAAACTGTTTTTT
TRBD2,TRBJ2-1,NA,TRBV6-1,CASRPGGLGQFF,TGTGCCAGCAGACCGGGGGGGTTGGGGCAGTTCTTC